The clone carrying this TCR beta chain was observed many times. The data were taken from a study of T cells in Graves' hyperthyroidism and ophthalmopathy. Between the trimmed V and J ends, which lost 1 base and 9 bases, there was a span of 10 bases. The CDR3 loop spans 13 amino acids. CDR1 is SGHDN, CDR2 FVKESK, per germline. There were TCR beta CDR3 regions amplified from RNA transcripts. HTBI primers were used for first-round RT-PCR of the TCR CDR3. TCRdb itself ran the multiplex PCR reads through MiXCR, one entry per CDR3 protein. The sample yields under 400,000 distinct CDR3 sequences, over 12% seen once.

The sequenced material came from blood. The receptor was isolated from a woman in her fifties or sixties with Graves' ophthalmopathy. V usage is TRBV14 and J usage is TRBJ2-1; D remains ambiguous. In DNA form, the CDR3 reads TGTGCCAGCAGCCAAGTAAGGAACACTGAGCAGTTCTTC. Translating it yields CASSQVRNTEQFF.